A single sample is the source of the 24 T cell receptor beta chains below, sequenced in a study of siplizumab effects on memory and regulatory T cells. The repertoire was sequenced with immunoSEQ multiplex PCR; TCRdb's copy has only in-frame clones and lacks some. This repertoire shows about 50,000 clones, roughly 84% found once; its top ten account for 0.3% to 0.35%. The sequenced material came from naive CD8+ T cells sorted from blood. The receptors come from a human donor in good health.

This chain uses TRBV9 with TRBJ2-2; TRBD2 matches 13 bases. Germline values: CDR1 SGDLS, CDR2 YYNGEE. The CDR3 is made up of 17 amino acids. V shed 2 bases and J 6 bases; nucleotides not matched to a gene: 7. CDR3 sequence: CASSVWTSGSEAGELFF. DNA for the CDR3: TGTGCCAGCAGCGTTTGGACTAGCGGGAGTGAGGCCGGGGAGCTGTTTTTT.

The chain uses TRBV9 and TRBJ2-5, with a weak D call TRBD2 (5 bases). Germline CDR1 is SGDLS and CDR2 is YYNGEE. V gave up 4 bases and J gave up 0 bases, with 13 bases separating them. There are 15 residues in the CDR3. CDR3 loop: CASSPSGEYQETQYF. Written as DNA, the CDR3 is TGTGCCAGCAGCCCCTCCGGGGAGTACCAAGAGACCCAGTACTTC.

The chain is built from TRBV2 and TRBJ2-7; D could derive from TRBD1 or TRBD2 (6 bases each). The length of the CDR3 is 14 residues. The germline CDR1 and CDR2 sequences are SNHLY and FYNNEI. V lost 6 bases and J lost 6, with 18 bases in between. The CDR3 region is CASRGGQIQREQYF. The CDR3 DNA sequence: TGTGCCAGCAGGGGAGGACAGATCCAGCGCGAGCAGTACTTC. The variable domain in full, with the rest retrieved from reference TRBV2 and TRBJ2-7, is EPEVTQTPSHQVTQMGQEVILRCVPISNHLYFYWYRQILGQKVEFLVSFYNNEISEKSEIFDDQFSVERPDGSNFTLKIRSTKLEDSAMYFCASRGGQIQREQYFGPGTRLTVT.

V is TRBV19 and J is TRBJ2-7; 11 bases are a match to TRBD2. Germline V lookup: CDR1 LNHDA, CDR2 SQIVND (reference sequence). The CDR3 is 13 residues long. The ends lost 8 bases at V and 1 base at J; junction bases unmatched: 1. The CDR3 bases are TGTGCCAGTGGACTAGCGGGTTCCTACGAGCAGTACTTC. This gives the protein CASGLAGSYEQYF.

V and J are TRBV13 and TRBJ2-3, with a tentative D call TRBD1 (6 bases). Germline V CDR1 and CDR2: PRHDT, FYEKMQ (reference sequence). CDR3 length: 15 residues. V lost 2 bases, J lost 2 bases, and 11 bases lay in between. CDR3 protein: CASSLFAGVTDTQYF. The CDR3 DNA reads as TGTGCCAGCAGCTTATTTGCAGGGGTCACAGATACGCAGTATTTT.

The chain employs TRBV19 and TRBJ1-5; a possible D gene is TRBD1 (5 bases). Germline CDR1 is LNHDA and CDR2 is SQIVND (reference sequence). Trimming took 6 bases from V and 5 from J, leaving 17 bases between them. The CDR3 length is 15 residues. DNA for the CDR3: TGTGCCAGTAGCCCGGCCAGGGTCTGGGATCAGCCCCAGCATTTT. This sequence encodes CASSPARVWDQPQHF.

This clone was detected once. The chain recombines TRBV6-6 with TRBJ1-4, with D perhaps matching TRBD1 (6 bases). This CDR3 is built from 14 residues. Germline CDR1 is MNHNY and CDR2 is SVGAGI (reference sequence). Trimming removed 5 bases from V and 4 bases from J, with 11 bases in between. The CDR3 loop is CASSPNRVNEKLFF. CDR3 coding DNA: TGTGCCAGCAGTCCTAACAGGGTTAATGAAAAACTGTTTTTT.

CDR3 region: CSVEDPERPNEGYTF. DNA of the CDR3: TGCAGCGTTGAAGATCCAGAACGACCCAACGAGGGCTACACCTTC. The chain joins TRBV29-1 to TRBJ1-2; D gene ambiguous. Germline V lookup: CDR1 SQVTM, CDR2 ANQGSEA. Trimming took 0 bases from V and 8 from J, leaving 19 bases between them. This CDR3 is 15 amino acids long. The whole variable domain, filled in from reference TRBV29-1 and TRBJ1-2, reads SAVISQKPSRDICQRGTSLTIQCQVDSQVTMMFWYRQQPGQSLTLIATANQGSEATYESGFVIDKFPISRPNLTFSTLTVSNMSPEDSSIYLCSVEDPERPNEGYTFGSGTRLTVV.

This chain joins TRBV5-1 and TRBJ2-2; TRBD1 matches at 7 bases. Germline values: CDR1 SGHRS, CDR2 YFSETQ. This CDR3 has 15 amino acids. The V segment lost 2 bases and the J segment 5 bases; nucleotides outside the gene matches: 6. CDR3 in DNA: TGCGCCAGCAGCTTCCGGGACAGAAAGACCGGGGAGCTGTTTTTT. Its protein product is CASSFRDRKTGELFF. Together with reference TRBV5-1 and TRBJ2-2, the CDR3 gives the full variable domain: KAGVTQTPRYLIKTRGQQVTLSCSPISGHRSVSWYQQTPGQGLQFLFEYFSETQRNKGNFPGRFSGRQFSNSRSEMNVSTLELGDSALYLCASSFRDRKTGELFFGEGSRLTVL.

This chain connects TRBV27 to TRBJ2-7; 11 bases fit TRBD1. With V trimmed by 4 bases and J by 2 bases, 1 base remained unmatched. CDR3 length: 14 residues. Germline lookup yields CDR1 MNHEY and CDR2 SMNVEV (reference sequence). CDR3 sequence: CASSWGQGAYEQYF. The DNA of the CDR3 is TGTGCCAGCAGTTGGGGACAGGGGGCCTACGAGCAGTACTTC.

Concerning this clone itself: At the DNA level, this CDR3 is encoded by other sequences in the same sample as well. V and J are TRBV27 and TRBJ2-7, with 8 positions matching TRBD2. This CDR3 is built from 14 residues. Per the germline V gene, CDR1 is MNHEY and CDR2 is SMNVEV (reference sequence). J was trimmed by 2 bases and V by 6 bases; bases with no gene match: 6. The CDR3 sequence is CASSPGLAPYEQYF. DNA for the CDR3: TGTGCCAGCAGCCCCGGACTAGCCCCCTACGAGCAGTACTTC.

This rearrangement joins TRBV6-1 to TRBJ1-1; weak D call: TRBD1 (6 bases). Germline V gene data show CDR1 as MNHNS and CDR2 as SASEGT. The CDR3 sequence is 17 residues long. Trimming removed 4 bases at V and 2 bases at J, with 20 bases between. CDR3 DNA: TGTGCCAGCAGTGTTCGGGGGAGGGAGGGGGGAAACACTGAAGCTTTCTTT. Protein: CASSVRGREGGNTEAFF.

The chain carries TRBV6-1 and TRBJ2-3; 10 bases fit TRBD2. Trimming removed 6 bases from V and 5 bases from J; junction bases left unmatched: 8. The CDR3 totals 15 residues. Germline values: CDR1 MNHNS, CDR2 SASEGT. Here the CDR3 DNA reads TGTGCCAGCAGATCGTGGCTAGCGGGGGTAGATACGCAGTATTTT. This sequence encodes CASRSWLAGVDTQYF.

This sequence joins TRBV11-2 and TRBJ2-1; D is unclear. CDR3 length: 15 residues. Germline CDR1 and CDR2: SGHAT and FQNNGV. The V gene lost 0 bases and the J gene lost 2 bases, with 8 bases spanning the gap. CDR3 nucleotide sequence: TGTGCCAGCAGCTTAGAACCCGGCGCCTACAATGAGCAGTTCTTC. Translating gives CASSLEPGAYNEQFF.

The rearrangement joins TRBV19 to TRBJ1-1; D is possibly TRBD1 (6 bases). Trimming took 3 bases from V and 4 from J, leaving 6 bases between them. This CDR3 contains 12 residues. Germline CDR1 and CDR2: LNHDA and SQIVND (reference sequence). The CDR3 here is CASSMGATEAFF. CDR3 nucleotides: TGTGCCAGTAGTATGGGGGCCACTGAAGCTTTCTTT.

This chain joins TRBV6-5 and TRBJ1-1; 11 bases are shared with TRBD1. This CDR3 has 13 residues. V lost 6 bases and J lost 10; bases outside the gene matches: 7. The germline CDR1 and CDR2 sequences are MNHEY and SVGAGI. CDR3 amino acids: CASRSDRGRAAFF. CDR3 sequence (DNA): TGTGCCAGCAGATCGGACAGGGGGCGCGCAGCTTTCTTT.

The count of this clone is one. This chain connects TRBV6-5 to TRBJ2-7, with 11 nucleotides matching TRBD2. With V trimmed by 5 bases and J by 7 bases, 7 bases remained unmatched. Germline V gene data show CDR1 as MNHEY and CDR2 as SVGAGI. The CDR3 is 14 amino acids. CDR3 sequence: CASSPRTSGYEQYF. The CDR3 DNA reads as TGTGCCAGCAGTCCAAGGACTAGCGGGTATGAGCAGTACTTC.

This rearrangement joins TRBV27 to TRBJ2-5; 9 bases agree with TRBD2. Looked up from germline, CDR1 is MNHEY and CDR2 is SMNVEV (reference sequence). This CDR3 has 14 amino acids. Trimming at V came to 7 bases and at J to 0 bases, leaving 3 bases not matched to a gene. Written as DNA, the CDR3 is TGTGCCAGCAAAATAGCGGGAGACCAAGAGACCCAGTACTTC. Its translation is CASKIAGDQETQYF.

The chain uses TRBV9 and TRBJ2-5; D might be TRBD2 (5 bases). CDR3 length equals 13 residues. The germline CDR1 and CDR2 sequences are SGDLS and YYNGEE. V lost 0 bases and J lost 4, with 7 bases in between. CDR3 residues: CASSVAGGETQYF. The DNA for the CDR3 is TGTGCCAGCAGCGTAGCAGGAGGAGAGACCCAGTACTTC.

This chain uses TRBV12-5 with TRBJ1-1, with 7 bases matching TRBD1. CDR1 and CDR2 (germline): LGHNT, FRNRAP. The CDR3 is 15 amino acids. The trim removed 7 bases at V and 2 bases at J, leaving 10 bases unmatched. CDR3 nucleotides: TGTGCTAGTGAGGAAGTCCGGGACAGTAACACTGAAGCTTTCTTT. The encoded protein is CASEEVRDSNTEAFF.

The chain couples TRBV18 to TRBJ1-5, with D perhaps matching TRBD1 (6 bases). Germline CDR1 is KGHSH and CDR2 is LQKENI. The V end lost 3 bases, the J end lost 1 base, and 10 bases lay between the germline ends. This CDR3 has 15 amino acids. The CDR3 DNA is TGTGCCAGCTCACCGCTGAGGGGGAGCAATCAGCCCCAGCATTTT. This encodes CASSPLRGSNQPQHF.

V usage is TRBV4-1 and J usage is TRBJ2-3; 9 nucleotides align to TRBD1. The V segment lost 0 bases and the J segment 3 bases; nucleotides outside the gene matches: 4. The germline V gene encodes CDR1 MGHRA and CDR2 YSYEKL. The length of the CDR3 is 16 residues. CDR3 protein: CASSQEVDRGTDTQYF. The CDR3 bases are TGCGCCAGCAGCCAAGAAGTGGACAGGGGTACAGATACGCAGTATTTT.

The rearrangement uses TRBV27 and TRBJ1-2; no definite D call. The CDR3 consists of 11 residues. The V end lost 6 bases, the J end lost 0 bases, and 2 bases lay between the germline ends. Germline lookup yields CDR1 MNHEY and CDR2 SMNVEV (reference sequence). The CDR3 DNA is TGTGCCAGCAGAACTAACTATGGCTACACCTTC. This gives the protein CASRTNYGYTF.

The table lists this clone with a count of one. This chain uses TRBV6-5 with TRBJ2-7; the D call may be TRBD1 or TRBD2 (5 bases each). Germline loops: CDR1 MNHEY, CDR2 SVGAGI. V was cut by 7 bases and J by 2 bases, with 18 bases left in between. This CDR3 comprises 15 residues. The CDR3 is CASNQGRPSTYEQYF. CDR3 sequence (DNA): TGTGCCAGCAACCAGGGACGGCCAAGCACCTACGAGCAGTACTTC.